These 20 T cell receptor beta chains came from one sample sequenced in a study of shared clonotypes between healthy human individuals. Produced via immunoSEQ multiplex PCR; TCRdb's table is partial and in-frame only. The table lists millions of clones, approximately 94% of them singletons. Selected positively for CCR7 and CD45RO-negative, naive CD8 cells excluded terminally differentiated effector memory CD45RA+ cells. Material for sequencing was naive CD8+ T cells from PBMCs. These receptors were obtained from a man aged 18 to 29 in good health. Some clones in this sample may be carry-over from other donors' samples.

The CDR3 bases are TGTGCCAGCAGTTTAGGGGCTAGCGGGCCGAACACCGGGGAGCTGTTTTTT. Its protein product is CASSLGASGPNTGELFF. V and J are TRBV27 and TRBJ2-2; TRBD2 matches at 8 bases. Germline lookup yields CDR1 MNHEY and CDR2 SMNVEV (reference sequence). This CDR3 region has 17 residues. J gave up 0 bases and V 2 bases, and 5 bases lay outside the gene matches.

The V call is TRBV10-1, the J call TRBJ2-1, with D unresolved. From germline, CDR1 is WNHNN and CDR2 SYGVQD (reference sequence). Trimming removed 6 bases at V and 9 bases at J, with 15 bases between. This CDR3 has 13 amino acids. The DNA of the CDR3 is TGCGCCAGCAGCGGCTCCTTCTTGGGTGAGCAGTTCTTC. Residues: CASSGSFLGEQFF.

V usage is TRBV27 and J usage is TRBJ2-1, with 7 bases identical to TRBD1. The CDR3 has 16 amino acids. Trimming cost V 2 bases and J 4 bases; bases outside gene matches: 8. CDR1 is MNHEY and CDR2 is SMNVEV in the germline V gene (reference sequence). CDR3 DNA sequence: TGTGCCAGCAGTTTAACCGGGGACAGTACTTACAATGAGCAGTTCTTC. Translated: CASSLTGDSTYNEQFF.

The rearrangement uses TRBV5-1 and TRBJ1-1, with D possibly matching TRBD1 (5 bases). V was cut by 4 bases and J by 0 bases, with 16 bases left in between. CDR1 and CDR2 from the germline V gene are SGHRS and YFSETQ. The CDR3 is 16 amino acids. CDR3 region: CASSHGRDYLNTEAFF. In nucleotides, the CDR3 is TGCGCCAGCAGCCACGGTCGGGACTACTTGAACACTGAAGCTTTCTTT.

The V and J genes are TRBV7-6 and TRBJ1-2; maybe TRBD1 (5 bases). Per the germline V gene, CDR1 is SGHVS and CDR2 is FNYEAQ. V was trimmed by 5 bases and J by 4 bases, leaving 14 bases between them. There are 14 residues in the CDR3. The CDR3: CASSPNGGPYGYTF. CDR3 DNA: TGTGCCAGCAGCCCGAACGGGGGTCCCTATGGCTACACCTTC.

This clone is a singleton in its sample. This may be a read error, as it is one base from a much larger clone. The chain is built from TRBV9 and TRBJ2-3; 7 bases fit TRBD2. Germline-derived CDR1 and CDR2 are SGDLS and YYNGEE. Trimming cost V 0 bases and J 8 bases; bases outside gene matches: 0. There are 12 residues in the CDR3. The CDR3 protein is CASSVGGGTQYF. DNA for the CDR3: TGTGCCAGCAGCGTAGGCGGGGGTACGCAGTATTTT.

This chain uses TRBV28 with TRBJ1-5; maybe TRBD1 (5 bases). CDR3 size: 17 residues. Germline values: CDR1 MDHEN, CDR2 SYDVKM. V was shortened by 4 bases and J by 3 bases, with 19 bases between the two germline ends. The CDR3 DNA reads TGTGCCAGCAGTTGGGAGTGGACACGGCGGTTCAATCAGCCCCAGCATTTT. This encodes CASSWEWTRRFNQPQHF.

This clone was counted once. V usage is TRBV4-2 and J usage is TRBJ2-7; D perhaps matches TRBD1 (6 bases). Germline CDR1 and CDR2: LGHNA and YNFKEQ. The CDR3 covers 14 residues. V lost 4 bases, J lost 4 bases, and 14 bases lay in between. The CDR3 sequence is CASSLNDRPYEQYF. The CDR3 DNA is TGTGCCAGCAGCCTAAACGACAGGCCGTACGAGCAGTACTTC.

V usage is TRBV30 and J usage is TRBJ1-1; D is undetermined. V lost 3 bases, J lost 0 bases, and 8 bases lay in between. The CDR3 loop spans 13 amino acids. CDR1 and CDR2 (germline): GTSNPN, SVGIG (reference sequence). The CDR3 DNA sequence: TGTGCCTGGAGAGGAGGCGTGAACACTGAAGCTTTCTTT. Amino acids: CAWRGGVNTEAFF.

Points on this clone: The same CDR3 can be traced to other DNA sequences in this sample. The chain has TRBV7-9 and TRBJ2-7; unclear D gene. Germline V gene sequence: CDR1 SEHNR, CDR2 FQNEAQ (reference sequence). The length of the CDR3 is 13 residues. Between the trimmed V and J ends, which lost 1 base and 3 bases, there was a span of 7 bases. DNA of the CDR3: TGTGCCAGCAGCTTAGGGGTCAGCTACGAGCAGTACTTC. This translates into CASSLGVSYEQYF.

V is TRBV5-1 and J is TRBJ2-7, with D maybe TRBD2 (5 bases). Trimming pared 4 bases from V and 3 bases from J, leaving 8 bases between. The CDR3 totals 12 residues. The germline CDR1 and CDR2 sequences are SGHRS and YFSETQ. The CDR3 DNA reads TGCGCCAGCAGCCAGACTAACTACGAGCAGTACTTC. Amino acids: CASSQTNYEQYF. Combining the CDR3 with reference TRBV5-1 and TRBJ2-7 gives the whole variable domain KAGVTQTPRYLIKTRGQQVTLSCSPISGHRSVSWYQQTPGQGLQFLFEYFSETQRNKGNFPGRFSGRQFSNSRSEMNVSTLELGDSALYLCASSQTNYEQYFGPGTRLTVT.

The chain combines TRBV9 with TRBJ2-3, with D possibly being TRBD1 (6 bases). In germline, CDR1 is SGDLS, CDR2 YYNGEE. Deletions cut 1 base from V and 2 bases from J, with 8 bases between. The CDR3 covers 14 residues. The CDR3 sequence is CASSVQGTTDTQYF. The DNA of the CDR3 is TGTGCCAGCAGCGTACAGGGGACCACAGATACGCAGTATTTT.

This clone was observed once. V and J are TRBV11-2 and TRBJ2-5, with TRBD2 matching over 9 bases. This CDR3 spans 14 amino acids. Germline-derived CDR1 and CDR2 are SGHAT and FQNNGV. V lost 5 bases to trimming and J lost 4 bases; unmatched junction nucleotides: 5. The CDR3, as DNA: TGTGCCAGCAGCCGCGGGGGGGGGCGAGAGACCCAGTACTTC. It yields the protein CASSRGGGRETQYF.

This clone was recorded once. J is TRBJ2-3 and V is TRBV2, with D uncertain. This CDR3 is built from 16 residues. Germline lookup yields CDR1 SNHLY and CDR2 FYNNEI. The ends were cut back, 1 base at V and 0 bases at J, with 11 bases in the middle. Written as DNA, the CDR3 is TGTGCCAGCAGTGAAGAGAGCGACCATAGCACAGATACGCAGTATTTT. It is translated as CASSEESDHSTDTQYF. The full variable domain, rest sourced from reference TRBV2 and TRBJ2-3, is EPEVTQTPSHQVTQMGQEVILRCVPISNHLYFYWYRQILGQKVEFLVSFYNNEISEKSEIFDDQFSVERPDGSNFTLKIRSTKLEDSAMYFCASSEESDHSTDTQYFGPGTRLTVL.

The genes are TRBV28 and TRBJ2-3; tentatively, D is TRBD2 (5 bases). Germline V lookup: CDR1 MDHEN, CDR2 SYDVKM. CDR3 length: 16 amino acids. The germline V and J ends were trimmed by 3 bases and 2 bases, with 15 bases remaining between them. CDR3 nucleotides: TGTGCCAGCAGTTTGACCACTCGGGGAAACACAGATACGCAGTATTTT. This translates into CASSLTTRGNTDTQYF.

V is TRBV7-6 and J is TRBJ2-5; 10 bases match TRBD2. V dropped 6 bases and J dropped 5; count of bases not matched to a gene: 12. Germline CDR1 reads SGHVS; CDR2 reads FNYEAQ. The CDR3 contains 16 residues. The CDR3, as DNA: TGTGCCAGCAGACCCAAAGCGGGAGGGCCCGAGGAGACCCAGTACTTC. Translation gives CASRPKAGGPEETQYF. The complete variable domain, with remaining parts taken from reference TRBV7-6 and TRBJ2-5, reads GAGVSQSPRYKVTKRGQDVALRCDPISGHVSLYWYRQALGQGPEFLTYFNYEAQQDKSGLPNDRFSAERPEGSISTLTIQRTEQRDSAMYRCASRPKAGGPEETQYFGPGTRLLVL.

With regard to this clone: Distinct nucleotide sequences in the sample also encode this CDR3. The chain employs TRBV28 and TRBJ1-5; unclear D gene. The CDR3 length is 11 residues. CDR1 and CDR2 (germline): MDHEN, SYDVKM. V was shortened by 6 bases and J by 10 bases, with 10 bases between the two germline ends. Written as DNA, the CDR3 is TGTGCCAGCAGCTCAGCCCCCCCCCAGCATTTT. Translation gives CASSSAPPQHF.

The genes are TRBV6-5 and TRBJ2-5, with D maybe TRBD2 (5 bases). Germline CDR1 is MNHEY and CDR2 is SVGAGI. Trimming removed 10 bases at V and 1 base at J, with 16 bases between. This CDR3 region has 14 residues. Here the CDR3 reads CATRRPPPQETQYF. CDR3 nucleotide sequence: TGTGCCACCCGGAGGCCGCCACCCCAAGAGACCCAGTACTTC.

This chain uses TRBV7-3 with TRBJ2-1; weak D call: TRBD1 (6 bases). The CDR3 spans 15 residues. The V end lost 3 bases, the J end lost 6 bases, and 15 bases lay between the germline ends. The germline gives CDR1 SGHTA, CDR2 FQGTGA. Here the CDR3 DNA reads TGTGCCAGCAGCTTGGTAGGGGGTCCTCGCAATGAGCAGTTCTTC. Translated, it gives CASSLVGGPRNEQFF.

The rearrangement links TRBV16 to TRBJ1-1; D unresolved. V lost 1 base to trimming and J lost 2 bases, with 11 bases between them. Germline CDR1 is KGHSY and CDR2 is FQNENV. The CDR3 is 15 amino acids. DNA for the CDR3: TGTGCCAGCAGCCAATTTCAACCTATTAACACTGAAGCTTTCTTT. Residues: CASSQFQPINTEAFF.